Listed here are 10 T cell receptor beta chains from one sample, sequenced in a study of cytotoxic CD8 clonotypes in ibrutinib-treated CLL. TCRdb keeps only in-frame clones here, not all; method: immunoSEQ multiplex PCR. The sample contains some 290,000 clones, roughly 79% of which appear only once. The starting material was PBMCs, obtained before ibrutinib treatment. Receptors originate from a human donor with chronic lymphocytic leukemia.

The chain carries TRBV4-3 and TRBJ1-3; D is ambiguous. Germline V gene lookup returns CDR1 LGHNA and CDR2 YSLEER. The CDR3 extends over 14 amino acids. Between the trimmed V and J ends, which lost 2 bases and 3 bases, there was a span of 8 bases. This CDR3 reads CASSQRRGGNTIYF. DNA of the CDR3: TGCGCCAGCAGCCAACGAAGAGGTGGAAACACCATATATTTT.

The chain uses TRBV5-6 and TRBJ1-2; 9 nucleotides agree with TRBD1. J gave up 6 bases and V 4 bases, and 13 bases lay outside the gene matches. The CDR3 has 16 amino acids. Germline V gene data show CDR1 as SGHDT and CDR2 as YYEEEE. CDR3 amino acids: CASSPRPDRGVHGYTF. In nucleotides, the CDR3 is TGTGCCAGCAGCCCACGACCGGACAGGGGAGTCCATGGCTACACCTTC.

V and J are TRBV6-6 and TRBJ2-5, with D unclear. The germline V and J ends were trimmed by 7 bases and 1 base, with 7 bases remaining between them. The germline V gene encodes CDR1 MNHNY and CDR2 SVGAGI (reference sequence). This CDR3 spans 12 amino acids. CDR3 sequence (DNA): TGTGCCAGCAATGGAATCCAAGAGACCCAGTACTTC. The encoded protein is CASNGIQETQYF.

V usage is TRBV6-5 and J usage is TRBJ2-5; no clear D gene. Trimming took 6 bases from V and 0 from J, leaving 8 bases between them. This CDR3 spans 13 amino acids. Looked up from germline, CDR1 is MNHEY and CDR2 is SVGAGI. The CDR3 sequence: CASRGFHQETQYF. Here the CDR3 DNA reads TGTGCCAGCAGGGGATTCCACCAAGAGACCCAGTACTTC.

This clone was seen once. The V gene is TRBV28, the J gene TRBJ1-2, with 11 bases lining up with TRBD1. The CDR3 has 16 amino acids. Per the germline V gene, CDR1 is MDHEN and CDR2 is SYDVKM. V shed 6 bases and J 6 bases; nucleotides not matched to a gene: 12. This CDR3 is CASSQQTGTGGDGYTF. CDR3 in DNA: TGTGCCAGCAGCCAACAAACCGGGACAGGGGGTGATGGCTACACCTTC.

In this sample, this clone turned up a few times. The chain carries TRBV2 and TRBJ1-1; D unresolved. The CDR3 extends over 14 amino acids. Germline V gives CDR1 SNHLY, CDR2 FYNNEI. V was cut by 3 bases and J by 0 bases, with 8 bases left in between. This chain's CDR3 is CASSETAMNTEAFF. The CDR3 DNA reads as TGTGCCAGCAGTGAGACGGCAATGAACACTGAAGCTTTCTTT.

The chain carries TRBV4-2 and TRBJ1-1; 9 positions agree with TRBD1. V shed 1 base, J shed 5 bases, and the junction held 5 bases outside the gene matches. CDR1 and CDR2 (germline): LGHNA, YNFKEQ. The CDR3 runs 15 residues. The CDR3 reads CASSQARQGVTEAFF. CDR3 DNA: TGTGCCAGCAGCCAAGCTAGACAGGGGGTTACTGAAGCTTTCTTT.

This clone was picked up a small number of times. Here the CDR3 reads CASGRDSVEQYF. The CDR3 region has the DNA TGCGCCAGCGGCCGGGACAGTGTAGAGCAGTACTTC. The chain links TRBV5-1 to TRBJ2-7, with TRBD1 matching 7 bases. CDR3 size: 12 residues. CDR1 SGHRS and CDR2 YFSETQ come from the germline V gene. Germline trimming cut 7 bases from V and 7 bases from J; bases unmatched to any gene: 8.

The chain employs TRBV7-2 and TRBJ2-7, with D perhaps being TRBD1 or TRBD2 (5 bases each). Germline lookup yields CDR1 SGHTA and CDR2 FQGNSA. Deletions cut 5 bases from V and 2 bases from J, with 16 bases between. The CDR3 consists of 15 residues. The CDR3 DNA is TGTGCCAGCAGCAGGGACCGGCCGAATGCCTACGAGCAGTACTTC. As protein: CASSRDRPNAYEQYF.

This clone has a handful of counts. The rearrangement links TRBV7-2 to TRBJ2-2; maybe TRBD2 (7 bases). The CDR3 totals 15 residues. The germline gives CDR1 SGHTA, CDR2 FQGNSA. Trimming removed 4 bases from V and 5 bases from J, with 14 bases in between. The CDR3 is CASSSSGGWTGELFF. The CDR3 nucleotides read TGTGCCAGCAGCTCTTCGGGGGGCTGGACCGGGGAGCTGTTTTTT. The whole variable domain, filled in from reference TRBV7-2 and TRBJ2-2, reads GAGVSQSPSNKVTEKGKDVELRCDPISGHTALYWYRQSLGQGLEFLIYFQGNSAPDKSGLPSDRFSAERTGGSVSTLTIQRTQQEDSAVYLCASSSSGGWTGELFFGEGSRLTVL.